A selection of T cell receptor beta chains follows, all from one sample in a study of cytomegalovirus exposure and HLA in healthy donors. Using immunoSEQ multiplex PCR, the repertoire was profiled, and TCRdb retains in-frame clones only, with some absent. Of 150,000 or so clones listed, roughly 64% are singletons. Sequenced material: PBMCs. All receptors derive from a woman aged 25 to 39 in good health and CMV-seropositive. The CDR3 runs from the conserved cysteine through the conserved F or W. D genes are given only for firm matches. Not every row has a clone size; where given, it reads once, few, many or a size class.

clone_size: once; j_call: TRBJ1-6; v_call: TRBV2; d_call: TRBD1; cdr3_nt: TGTGCCAGCAGAACAGGACAGGGAGTCTATTCACCCCTCCACTTT; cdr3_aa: CASRTGQGVYSPLHF
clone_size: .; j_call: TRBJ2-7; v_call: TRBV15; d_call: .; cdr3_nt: TGTGCCACCAGCAGAGAGTCAGGGTCCCGGGTTGGGCAGTACTTC; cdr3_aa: CATSRESGSRVGQYF
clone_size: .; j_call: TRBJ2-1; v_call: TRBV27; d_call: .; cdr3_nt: TGTGCCAGCAGTGTGCAGGGATACAATGAGCAGTTCTTC; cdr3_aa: CASSVQGYNEQFF
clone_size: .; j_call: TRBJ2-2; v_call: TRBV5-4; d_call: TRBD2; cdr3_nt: TGTGCCAGCAGCCGCCTGACTAGCGGCCGACCGTACAACACCGGGGAGCTGTTTTTT; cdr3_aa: CASSRLTSGRPYNTGELFF
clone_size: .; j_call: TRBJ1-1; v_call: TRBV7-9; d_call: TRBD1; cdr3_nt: TGTGCCAGCAGCAGATCATCGGGACAGGGGAAGGGCACTGAAGCTTTCTTT; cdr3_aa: CASSRSSGQGKGTEAFF
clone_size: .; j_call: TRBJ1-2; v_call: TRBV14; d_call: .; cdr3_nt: TGTGCCAGCAGCCAAGGTTCAGGCTACTATGGCTACACCTTC; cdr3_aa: CASSQGSGYYGYTF
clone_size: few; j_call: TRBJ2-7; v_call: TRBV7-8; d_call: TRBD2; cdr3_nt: TGTGCCAGCAGCTCCCGCAGGGGTAGCGGGATGTCCTACGAGCAGTACTTC; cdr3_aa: CASSSRRGSGMSYEQYF
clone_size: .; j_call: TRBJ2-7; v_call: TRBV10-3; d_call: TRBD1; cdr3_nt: TGTGCCATCAGTGACGTAGAGGACAGGGGGACCTACGAGCAGTACTTC; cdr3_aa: CAISDVEDRGTYEQYF
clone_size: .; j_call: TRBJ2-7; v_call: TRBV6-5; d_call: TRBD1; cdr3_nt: TGTGCCAGCAGTTGGGGACAGGGATCCTACGAGCAGTACTTC; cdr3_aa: CASSWGQGSYEQYF
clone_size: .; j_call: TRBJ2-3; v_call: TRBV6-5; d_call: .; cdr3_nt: TGTGCCAGCACTCGAGGGTTAGCTAGCACAGATACGCAGTATTTT; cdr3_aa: CASTRGLASTDTQYF
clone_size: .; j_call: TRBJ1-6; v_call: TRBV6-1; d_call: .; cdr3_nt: TGTGCCAGCAACGGTCTAGCCGGTAATTCACCCCTCCACTTT; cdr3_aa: CASNGLAGNSPLHF
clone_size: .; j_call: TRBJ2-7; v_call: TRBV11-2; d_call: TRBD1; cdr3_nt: TGTGCCAGCAGCTTCGGGACAGGGTCCTCCTACGAGCAGTACTTC; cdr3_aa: CASSFGTGSSYEQYF